This is a list of T cell receptor beta chains from one sample in a study of blood T cells in healthy people across ages. Each CDR3 protein gets one entry after TCRdb re-called the 5' RACE reads with MiXCR. The table records 800,000 or so distinct CDR3 sequences, roughly 60% of them present only once. Source material: blood. The receptors originated from a man aged 25-40 years in good health. Each CDR3 is given with its conserved first and last residue. A D gene is named only where the DNA matches it firmly. Only some rows state a clone size, as once, few, many or a class for expanded clones.

cdr3_aa: CAWSVAGYEQYF
cdr3_nt: TGTGCCTGGAGTGTTGCCGGATACGAGCAGTACTTC
j_call: TRBJ2-7
d_call: NA
v_call: TRBV30
clone_size: NA

cdr3_aa: CASSSPGRAQFF
cdr3_nt: TGCGCCAGCAGCTCCCCCGGGCGTGCCCAGTTCTTC
j_call: TRBJ2-1
d_call: NA
v_call: TRBV5-1
clone_size: NA

cdr3_aa: CASSPYKLAGYNEQFF
cdr3_nt: TGTGCCAGCAGCCCTTATAAACTAGCGGGCTACAATGAGCAGTTCTTC
j_call: TRBJ2-1
d_call: TRBD2
v_call: TRBV27
clone_size: NA

cdr3_aa: CSASQWGRGTKNIQYF
cdr3_nt: TGCAGTGCTAGTCAATGGGGCAGGGGAACCAAAAACATTCAGTACTTC
j_call: TRBJ2-4
d_call: NA
v_call: TRBV20-1
clone_size: NA

cdr3_aa: CASSYRDVRLAKNIQYF
cdr3_nt: TGTGCCAGCAGTTACCGGGACGTCCGTTTAGCCAAAAACATTCAGTACTTC
j_call: TRBJ2-4
d_call: NA
v_call: TRBV6-5
clone_size: NA

cdr3_aa: CASSQEGEQFF
cdr3_nt: TGTGCCAGCAGCCAGGAGGGTGAGCAGTTCTTC
j_call: TRBJ2-1
d_call: NA
v_call: TRBV4-2
clone_size: NA

cdr3_aa: CSGGTSDYNEQFF
cdr3_nt: TGCAGTGGGGGGACTAGCGACTACAATGAGCAGTTCTTC
j_call: TRBJ2-1
d_call: TRBD2
v_call: TRBV20-1
clone_size: NA

cdr3_aa: CASSQATGGNYGYTF
cdr3_nt: TGTGCCAGCAGCCAAGCGACAGGGGGCAACTATGGCTACACCTTC
j_call: TRBJ1-2
d_call: TRBD1
v_call: TRBV4-2
clone_size: NA

cdr3_aa: CASSPQGNYGYTF
cdr3_nt: TGTGCCAGCAGTCCCCAGGGGAACTATGGCTACACCTTC
j_call: TRBJ1-2
d_call: NA
v_call: TRBV7-2
clone_size: many

cdr3_aa: CSVDVEGQGFDIYEQYF
cdr3_nt: TGCAGCGTTGACGTTGAGGGACAGGGATTTGATATCTACGAGCAGTACTTC
j_call: TRBJ2-7
d_call: TRBD1
v_call: TRBV29-1
clone_size: NA

cdr3_aa: CACSSSSTDTQYF
cdr3_nt: TGTGCCTGCAGCTCCTCTAGCACAGATACGCAGTATTTT
j_call: TRBJ2-3
d_call: NA
v_call: TRBV7-2
clone_size: NA

cdr3_aa: CASSYGQGDRYF
cdr3_nt: TGTGCCAGCAGTTACGGACAGGGGGATCGGTACTTC
j_call: TRBJ2-5
d_call: TRBD1
v_call: TRBV6-2/TRBV6-3
clone_size: NA

cdr3_aa: CASSLTRNKESQYF
cdr3_nt: TGTGCCAGCAGTTTAACCCGTAACAAGGAGTCCCAGTACTTC
j_call: TRBJ2-4
d_call: NA
v_call: TRBV12-3/TRBV12-4
clone_size: NA

cdr3_aa: CVSSVRLAGVYNGQFF
cdr3_nt: TGTGTCAGCAGCGTACGACTAGCGGGGGTCTACAATGGGCAGTTCTTC
j_call: TRBJ2-1
d_call: TRBD2
v_call: TRBV11-2
clone_size: NA

cdr3_aa: CATSHRERADQETQYF
cdr3_nt: TGTGCCACCAGCCACCGGGAACGCGCGGATCAAGAGACCCAGTACTTC
j_call: TRBJ2-5
d_call: NA
v_call: TRBV15
clone_size: NA

cdr3_aa: CASSQWGVQPQHF
cdr3_nt: TGTGCCAGCAGCCAGTGGGGGGTCCAGCCCCAGCATTTT
j_call: TRBJ1-5
d_call: NA
v_call: TRBV28
clone_size: NA

cdr3_aa: CAISKEEETQYF
cdr3_nt: TGTGCCATCAGTAAGGAGGAAGAGACCCAGTACTTC
j_call: TRBJ2-5
d_call: NA
v_call: TRBV10-3
clone_size: many

cdr3_aa: CASSVGTGEGEKLFF
cdr3_nt: TGTGCCAGCAGCGTAGGTACAGGGGAAGGCGAAAAACTGTTTTTT
j_call: TRBJ1-4
d_call: TRBD1
v_call: TRBV9
clone_size: NA

cdr3_aa: CASSSSGTVVGTQYF
cdr3_nt: TGTGCCAGCAGCTCGAGCGGGACTGTTGTAGGGACCCAGTACTTC
j_call: TRBJ2-5
d_call: TRBD2
v_call: TRBV6-5
clone_size: NA

cdr3_aa: CASSLTSDSEQFF
cdr3_nt: TGTGCCAGCAGTTTAACTAGCGATAGTGAGCAGTTCTTC
j_call: TRBJ2-1
d_call: TRBD2
v_call: TRBV12-3/TRBV12-4
clone_size: NA

cdr3_aa: CASSGDQTDTQYF
cdr3_nt: TGTGCCAGCAGTGGGGACCAAACAGATACGCAGTATTTT
j_call: TRBJ2-3
d_call: NA
v_call: TRBV2
clone_size: NA

cdr3_aa: CASRDTGDINEQFF
cdr3_nt: TGTGCCAGTAGAGACACAGGGGATATCAATGAGCAGTTCTTC
j_call: TRBJ2-1
d_call: TRBD1
v_call: TRBV19
clone_size: NA

cdr3_aa: CASSLGGGTGELFF
cdr3_nt: TGTGCCAGCAGCTTAGGCGGGGGCACCGGGGAGCTGTTTTTT
j_call: TRBJ2-2
d_call: NA
v_call: TRBV13
clone_size: few

cdr3_aa: CASSCPDGTVGPAYEQYF
cdr3_nt: TGTGCCAGCAGCTGCCCAGATGGGACAGTAGGGCCAGCCTACGAGCAGTACTTC
j_call: TRBJ2-7
d_call: TRBD1
v_call: TRBV3-1
clone_size: NA

cdr3_aa: CSVARGTDTQYF
cdr3_nt: TGCAGCGTGGCCCGGGGCACAGATACGCAGTATTTT
j_call: TRBJ2-3
d_call: NA
v_call: TRBV29-1
clone_size: few

cdr3_aa: CASSLFNTEAFF
cdr3_nt: TGTGCCAGCAGCCTATTTAACACTGAAGCTTTCTTT
j_call: TRBJ1-1
d_call: NA
v_call: TRBV28
clone_size: NA

cdr3_aa: CATSDFFGGPDHSRYNEQFF
cdr3_nt: TGTGCCACCAGTGATTTTTTCGGGGGGCCCGACCATTCCCGCTACAATGAGCAGTTCTTC
j_call: TRBJ2-1
d_call: NA
v_call: TRBV24-1
clone_size: NA

cdr3_aa: CSVGLPGEGDTQYF
cdr3_nt: TGCAGTGTTGGTCTTCCGGGGGAGGGAGATACGCAGTATTTT
j_call: TRBJ2-3
d_call: TRBD2
v_call: TRBV20-1
clone_size: NA

cdr3_aa: CSASSMVAGGNEQYF
cdr3_nt: TGCAGTGCTTCCTCTATGGTAGCGGGGGGTAACGAGCAGTACTTC
j_call: TRBJ2-7
d_call: TRBD2
v_call: TRBV20-1
clone_size: NA

cdr3_aa: CAISSGSDYGYTF
cdr3_nt: TGTGCCATCAGTTCGGGATCCGACTATGGCTACACCTTC
j_call: TRBJ1-2
d_call: NA
v_call: TRBV10-3
clone_size: NA

cdr3_aa: CACLRTRVQFF
cdr3_nt: TGTGCCTGCTTAAGGACCAGGGTTCAGTTCTTC
j_call: TRBJ2-1
d_call: NA
v_call: TRBV30
clone_size: NA

cdr3_aa: CASLPSGRSSSTDTQYF
cdr3_nt: TGTGCCAGCCTCCCCAGCGGCAGGAGCTCTAGCACAGATACGCAGTATTTT
j_call: TRBJ2-3
d_call: NA
v_call: TRBV12-3/TRBV12-4
clone_size: NA

cdr3_aa: CASSTQGQEDYTF
cdr3_nt: TGCGCCAGCAGCACGCAGGGACAAGAGGACTACACCTTC
j_call: TRBJ1-2
d_call: NA
v_call: TRBV5-1
clone_size: NA

cdr3_aa: CASSGAGGQTQYF
cdr3_nt: TGTGCCAGCAGCGGAGCCGGGGGGCAGACCCAGTACTTC
j_call: TRBJ2-5
d_call: NA
v_call: TRBV9
clone_size: NA

cdr3_aa: CASSWATSGMDEQYF
cdr3_nt: TGTGCCAGCAGTTGGGCGACTTCAGGGATGGACGAGCAGTACTTC
j_call: TRBJ2-7
d_call: NA
v_call: TRBV28
clone_size: few

cdr3_aa: CASSLQMNTEAFF
cdr3_nt: TGTGCCAGCAGTCTCCAAATGAACACTGAAGCTTTCTTT
j_call: TRBJ1-1
d_call: NA
v_call: TRBV12-3/TRBV12-4
clone_size: few

cdr3_aa: CARPGTENTEPFF
cdr3_nt: TGTGCCAGACCGGGGACAGAGAACACTGAACCTTTCTTT
j_call: TRBJ1-1
d_call: TRBD1
v_call: TRBV11-3
clone_size: NA

cdr3_aa: CSSSTGYNEQFF
cdr3_nt: TGCAGTTCATCAACAGGGTACAATGAGCAGTTCTTC
j_call: TRBJ2-1
d_call: NA
v_call: TRBV20-1
clone_size: NA

cdr3_aa: CASRPDSNQPQHF
cdr3_nt: TGTGCCAGCAGACCAGATAGCAATCAGCCCCAGCATTTT
j_call: TRBJ1-5
d_call: NA
v_call: TRBV2
clone_size: NA

cdr3_aa: CASSKARDRGDTQYF
cdr3_nt: TGTGCCAGCAGCAAAGCTCGGGACAGAGGGGATACGCAGTATTTT
j_call: TRBJ2-3
d_call: NA
v_call: TRBV21-1
clone_size: NA